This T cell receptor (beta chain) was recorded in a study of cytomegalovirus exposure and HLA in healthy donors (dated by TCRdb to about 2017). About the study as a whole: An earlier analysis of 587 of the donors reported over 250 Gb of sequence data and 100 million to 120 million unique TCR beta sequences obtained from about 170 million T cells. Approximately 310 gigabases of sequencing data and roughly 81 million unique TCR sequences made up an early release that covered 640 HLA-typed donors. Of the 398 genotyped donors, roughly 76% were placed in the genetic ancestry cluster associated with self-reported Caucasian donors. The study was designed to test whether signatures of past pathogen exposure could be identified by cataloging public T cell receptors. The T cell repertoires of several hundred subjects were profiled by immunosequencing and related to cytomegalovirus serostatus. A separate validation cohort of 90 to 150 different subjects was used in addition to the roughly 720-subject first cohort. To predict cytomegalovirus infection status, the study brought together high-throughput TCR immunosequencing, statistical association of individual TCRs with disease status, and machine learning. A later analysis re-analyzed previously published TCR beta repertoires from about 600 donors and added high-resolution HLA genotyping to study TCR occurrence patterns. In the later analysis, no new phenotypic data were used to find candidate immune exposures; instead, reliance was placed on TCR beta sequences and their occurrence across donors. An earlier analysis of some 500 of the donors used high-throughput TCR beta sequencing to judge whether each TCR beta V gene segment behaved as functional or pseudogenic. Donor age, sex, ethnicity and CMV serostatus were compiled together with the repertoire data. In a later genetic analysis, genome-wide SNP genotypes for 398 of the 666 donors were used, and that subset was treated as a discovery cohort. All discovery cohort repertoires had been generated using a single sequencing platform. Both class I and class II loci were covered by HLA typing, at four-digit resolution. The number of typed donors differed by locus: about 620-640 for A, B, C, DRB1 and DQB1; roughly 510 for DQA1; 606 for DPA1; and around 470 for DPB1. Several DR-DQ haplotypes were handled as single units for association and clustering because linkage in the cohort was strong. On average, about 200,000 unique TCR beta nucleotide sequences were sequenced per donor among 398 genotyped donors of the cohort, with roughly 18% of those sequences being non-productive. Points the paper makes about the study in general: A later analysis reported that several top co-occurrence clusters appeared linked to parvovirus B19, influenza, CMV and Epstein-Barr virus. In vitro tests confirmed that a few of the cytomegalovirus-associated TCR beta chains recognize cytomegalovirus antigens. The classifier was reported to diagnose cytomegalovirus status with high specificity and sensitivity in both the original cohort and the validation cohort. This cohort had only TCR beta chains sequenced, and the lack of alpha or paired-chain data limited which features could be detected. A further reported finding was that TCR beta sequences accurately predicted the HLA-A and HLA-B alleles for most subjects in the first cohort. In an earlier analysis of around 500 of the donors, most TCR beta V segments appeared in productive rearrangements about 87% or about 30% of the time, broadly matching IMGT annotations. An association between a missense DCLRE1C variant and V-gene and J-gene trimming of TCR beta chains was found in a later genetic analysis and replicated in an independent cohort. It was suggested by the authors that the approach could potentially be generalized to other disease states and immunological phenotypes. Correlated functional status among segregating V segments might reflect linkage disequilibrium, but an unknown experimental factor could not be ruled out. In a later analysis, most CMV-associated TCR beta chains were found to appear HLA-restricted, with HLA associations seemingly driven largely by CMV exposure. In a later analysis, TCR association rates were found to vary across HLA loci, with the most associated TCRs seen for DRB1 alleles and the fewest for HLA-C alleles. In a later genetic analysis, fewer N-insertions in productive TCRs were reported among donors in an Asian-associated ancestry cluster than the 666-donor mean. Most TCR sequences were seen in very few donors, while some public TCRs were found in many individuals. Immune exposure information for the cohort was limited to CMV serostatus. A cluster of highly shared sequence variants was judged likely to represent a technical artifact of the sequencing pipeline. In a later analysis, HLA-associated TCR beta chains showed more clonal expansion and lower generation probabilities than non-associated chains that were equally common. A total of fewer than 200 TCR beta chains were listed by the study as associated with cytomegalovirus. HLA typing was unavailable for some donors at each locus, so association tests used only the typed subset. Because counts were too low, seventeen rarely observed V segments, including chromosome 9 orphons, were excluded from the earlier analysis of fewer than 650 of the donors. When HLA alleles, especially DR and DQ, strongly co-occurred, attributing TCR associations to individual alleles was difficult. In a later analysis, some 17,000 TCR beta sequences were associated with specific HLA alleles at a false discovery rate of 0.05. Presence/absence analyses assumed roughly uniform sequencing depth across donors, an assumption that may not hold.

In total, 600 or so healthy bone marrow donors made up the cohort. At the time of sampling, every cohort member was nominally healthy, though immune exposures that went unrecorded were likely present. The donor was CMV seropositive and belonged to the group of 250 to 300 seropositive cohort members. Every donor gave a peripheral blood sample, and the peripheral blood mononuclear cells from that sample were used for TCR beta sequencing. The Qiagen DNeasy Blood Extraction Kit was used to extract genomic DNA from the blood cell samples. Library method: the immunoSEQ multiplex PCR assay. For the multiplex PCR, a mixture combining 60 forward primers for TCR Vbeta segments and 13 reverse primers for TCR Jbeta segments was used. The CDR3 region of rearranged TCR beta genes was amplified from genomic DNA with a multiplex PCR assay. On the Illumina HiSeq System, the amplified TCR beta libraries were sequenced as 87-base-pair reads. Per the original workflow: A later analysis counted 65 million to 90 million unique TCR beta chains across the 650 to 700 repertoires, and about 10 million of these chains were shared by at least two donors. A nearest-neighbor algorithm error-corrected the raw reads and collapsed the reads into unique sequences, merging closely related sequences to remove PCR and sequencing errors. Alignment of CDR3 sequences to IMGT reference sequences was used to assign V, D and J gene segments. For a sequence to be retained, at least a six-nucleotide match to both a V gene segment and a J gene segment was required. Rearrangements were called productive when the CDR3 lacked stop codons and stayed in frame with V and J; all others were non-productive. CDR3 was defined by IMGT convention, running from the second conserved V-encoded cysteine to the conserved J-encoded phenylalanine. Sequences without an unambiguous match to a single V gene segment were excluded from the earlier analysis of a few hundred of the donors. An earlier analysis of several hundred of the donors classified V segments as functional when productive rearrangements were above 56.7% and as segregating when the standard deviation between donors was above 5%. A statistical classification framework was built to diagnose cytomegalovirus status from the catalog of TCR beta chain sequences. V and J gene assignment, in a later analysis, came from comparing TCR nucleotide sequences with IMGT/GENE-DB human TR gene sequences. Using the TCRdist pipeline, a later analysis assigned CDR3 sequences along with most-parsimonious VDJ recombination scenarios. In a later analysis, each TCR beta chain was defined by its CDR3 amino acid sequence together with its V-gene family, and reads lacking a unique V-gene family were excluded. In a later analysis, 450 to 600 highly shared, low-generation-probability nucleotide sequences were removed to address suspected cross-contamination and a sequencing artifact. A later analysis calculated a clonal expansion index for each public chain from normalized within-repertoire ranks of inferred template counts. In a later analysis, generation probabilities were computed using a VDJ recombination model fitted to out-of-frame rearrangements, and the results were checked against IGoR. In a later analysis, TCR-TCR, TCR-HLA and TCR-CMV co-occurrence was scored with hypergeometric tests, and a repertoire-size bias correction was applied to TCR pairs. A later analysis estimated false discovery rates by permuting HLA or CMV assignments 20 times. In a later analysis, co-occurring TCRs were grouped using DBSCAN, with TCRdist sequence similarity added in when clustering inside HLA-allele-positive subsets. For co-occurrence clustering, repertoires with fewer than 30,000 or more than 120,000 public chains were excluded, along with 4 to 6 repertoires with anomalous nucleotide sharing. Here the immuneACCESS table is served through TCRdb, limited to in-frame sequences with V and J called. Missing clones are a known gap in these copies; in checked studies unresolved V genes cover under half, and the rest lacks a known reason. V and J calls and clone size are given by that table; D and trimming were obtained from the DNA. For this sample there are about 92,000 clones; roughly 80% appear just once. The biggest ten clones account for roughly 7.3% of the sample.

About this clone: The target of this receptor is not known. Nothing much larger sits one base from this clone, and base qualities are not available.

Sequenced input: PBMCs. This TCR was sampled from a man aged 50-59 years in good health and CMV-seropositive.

The DNA reads as follows: TGTGCCAGCAGTGAACTACGCCTCCAGTACTTC. Translation gives CASSELRLQYF. This receptor chain uses TRBV6-1 and TRBJ2-5, with the identity of the D gene unclear. Cut back by 2 bases and 10 bases, the V and J ends lie 8 bases apart. CDR1 and CDR2 are drawn from the germline V gene: MNHNS, SASEGT. The CDR3 spans 11 residues, from the cysteine through the phenylalanine. The retained sequence is limited to the CDR3, 33 bases, with the frame set at the first base.